These 11 T cell receptor beta chains originate from one sample sequenced in a study of blood T cell repertoires in COVID-19. Assay used: immunoSEQ multiplex PCR; TCRdb lists only in-frame clones, some missing. The table shows approximately 220,000 clones, with around 87% occurring only once. The sequencing sample was made of peripheral blood. The receptors stem from a man aged 55 to 70 who had recovered from COVID-19.

This clone was recorded only once. The rearrangement uses TRBV25-1 and TRBJ1-1; 9 positions agree with TRBD1. V shed 9 bases, J shed 0 bases, and the junction held 11 bases outside the gene matches. The CDR3 is made up of 16 amino acids. Germline V lookup: CDR1 MGHDK, CDR2 SYGVNS. CDR3 sequence: CARGPGTGQMNTEAFF. In DNA, the CDR3 is TGTGCCAGAGGACCTGGGACAGGGCAGATGAACACTGAAGCTTTCTTT.

This rearrangement joins TRBV19 to TRBJ1-3; 7 nucleotides agree with TRBD1. Germline V gene sequence: CDR1 LNHDA, CDR2 SQIVND (reference sequence). The length of the CDR3 is 16 residues. V shed 3 bases, J shed 0 bases, and the junction held 5 bases outside the gene matches. The CDR3 loop reads CASSIGGGPSGNTIYF. CDR3 DNA: TGTGCCAGTAGTATCGGAGGGGGCCCCTCTGGAAACACCATATATTTT.

This clone was recorded a few times. This chain uses TRBV7-8 with TRBJ2-1; 7 bases are a match to TRBD1. Germline CDR1 is SGHVS and CDR2 is FQNEAQ. V dropped 5 bases and J dropped 8; count of bases not matched to a gene: 15. The CDR3 consists of 16 residues. The CDR3 DNA sequence: TGTGCCAGCAGCCCCCTAAGACAGGGTAATTTGGATGAGCAGTTCTTC. Translation gives CASSPLRQGNLDEQFF.

This chain links TRBV14 with TRBJ1-1, with D perhaps TRBD1 (6 bases). Per the germline V gene, CDR1 is SGHDN and CDR2 is FVKESK. V lost 3 bases, J lost 2 bases, and 13 bases lay in between. This CDR3 comprises 15 residues. CDR3 nucleotide sequence: TGTGCCAGCAGCCAGTCTGCAGGGGCAAACACTGAAGCTTTCTTT. Translating it yields CASSQSAGANTEAFF.

The gene calls are TRBV15 and TRBJ2-5, with 8 positions matching TRBD2. The V gene's germline CDR1 is LNHNV and CDR2 YYDKDF (reference sequence). This CDR3 spans 14 amino acids. V gave up 8 bases and J gave up 4 bases; unmatched junction bases: 9. CDR3: CATQGAGALETQYF. The CDR3 nucleotides are TGTGCCACCCAGGGAGCGGGAGCCCTAGAGACCCAGTACTTC.

The genes are TRBV30 and TRBJ2-1, with D perhaps matching TRBD2 (6 bases). The CDR3 is 14 amino acids. Germline V gives CDR1 GTSNPN, CDR2 SVGIG (reference sequence). V was cut by 2 bases and J by 5 bases, with 13 bases left in between. CDR3 bases: TGTGCCTGGAGTCTGGCTAGCGTGCACAATGAGCAGTTCTTC. Amino acids: CAWSLASVHNEQFF. Full variable domain (missing parts from reference TRBV30 and TRBJ2-1): SQTIHQWPATLVQPVGSPLSLECTVEGTSNPNLYWYRQAAGRGLQLLFYSVGIGQISSEVPQNLSASRPQDRQFILSSKKLLLSDSGFYLCAWSLASVHNEQFFGPGTRLTVL.

This rearrangement joins TRBV18 to TRBJ2-3; 7 nucleotides match TRBD2. Germline-derived CDR1 and CDR2 are KGHSH and LQKENI. V dropped 4 bases and J dropped 2; count of bases not matched to a gene: 6. The CDR3 has 15 amino acids. The CDR3 DNA sequence: TGTGCCAGCTCACTTAGCGGGTCTATCACAGATACGCAGTATTTT. Its translation: CASSLSGSITDTQYF.

V and J are TRBV27 and TRBJ2-3; 8 bases are shared with TRBD1. From germline, CDR1 is MNHEY and CDR2 SMNVEV (reference sequence). The V and J ends lost 5 bases and 2 bases, in that order; junction bases with no gene match: 9. This CDR3 is built from 16 residues. CDR3 in DNA: TGTGCCAGCAGTAAGGGGACAGGTCGGTCCACAGATACGCAGTATTTT. This encodes CASSKGTGRSTDTQYF.

CDR3 residues: CASSLLEPANEQFF. The CDR3 DNA follows: TGCGCCAGCAGCTTGTTAGAACCCGCCAATGAGCAGTTCTTC. The rearrangement uses TRBV5-1 and TRBJ2-1, with unresolved D. The CDR3 consists of 14 residues. The germline CDR1 and CDR2 sequences are SGHRS and YFSETQ. The V end was cut by 1 base, the J end by 6 bases, with 11 bases between.

J is TRBJ1-2 and V is TRBV2; 9 bases fit TRBD1. The CDR3 spans 15 residues. J was trimmed by 6 bases and V by 6 bases; bases with no gene match: 11. Germline V gives CDR1 SNHLY, CDR2 FYNNEI. This CDR3 is CASSDSFDRGNGYTF. The CDR3 region has the DNA TGTGCCAGCAGCGACAGTTTCGACAGGGGGAATGGCTACACCTTC.

V gene TRBV7-3 combines with J gene TRBJ2-5; 11 nucleotides align to TRBD2. The CDR3 spans 14 residues. Trimming cost V 3 bases and J 4 bases; bases outside gene matches: 1. Germline V gene lookup returns CDR1 SGHTA and CDR2 FQGTGA. The CDR3 bases are TGTGCCAGCAGCTTCGGGACTAGCGGAGAGACCCAGTACTTC. Protein sequence: CASSFGTSGETQYF.